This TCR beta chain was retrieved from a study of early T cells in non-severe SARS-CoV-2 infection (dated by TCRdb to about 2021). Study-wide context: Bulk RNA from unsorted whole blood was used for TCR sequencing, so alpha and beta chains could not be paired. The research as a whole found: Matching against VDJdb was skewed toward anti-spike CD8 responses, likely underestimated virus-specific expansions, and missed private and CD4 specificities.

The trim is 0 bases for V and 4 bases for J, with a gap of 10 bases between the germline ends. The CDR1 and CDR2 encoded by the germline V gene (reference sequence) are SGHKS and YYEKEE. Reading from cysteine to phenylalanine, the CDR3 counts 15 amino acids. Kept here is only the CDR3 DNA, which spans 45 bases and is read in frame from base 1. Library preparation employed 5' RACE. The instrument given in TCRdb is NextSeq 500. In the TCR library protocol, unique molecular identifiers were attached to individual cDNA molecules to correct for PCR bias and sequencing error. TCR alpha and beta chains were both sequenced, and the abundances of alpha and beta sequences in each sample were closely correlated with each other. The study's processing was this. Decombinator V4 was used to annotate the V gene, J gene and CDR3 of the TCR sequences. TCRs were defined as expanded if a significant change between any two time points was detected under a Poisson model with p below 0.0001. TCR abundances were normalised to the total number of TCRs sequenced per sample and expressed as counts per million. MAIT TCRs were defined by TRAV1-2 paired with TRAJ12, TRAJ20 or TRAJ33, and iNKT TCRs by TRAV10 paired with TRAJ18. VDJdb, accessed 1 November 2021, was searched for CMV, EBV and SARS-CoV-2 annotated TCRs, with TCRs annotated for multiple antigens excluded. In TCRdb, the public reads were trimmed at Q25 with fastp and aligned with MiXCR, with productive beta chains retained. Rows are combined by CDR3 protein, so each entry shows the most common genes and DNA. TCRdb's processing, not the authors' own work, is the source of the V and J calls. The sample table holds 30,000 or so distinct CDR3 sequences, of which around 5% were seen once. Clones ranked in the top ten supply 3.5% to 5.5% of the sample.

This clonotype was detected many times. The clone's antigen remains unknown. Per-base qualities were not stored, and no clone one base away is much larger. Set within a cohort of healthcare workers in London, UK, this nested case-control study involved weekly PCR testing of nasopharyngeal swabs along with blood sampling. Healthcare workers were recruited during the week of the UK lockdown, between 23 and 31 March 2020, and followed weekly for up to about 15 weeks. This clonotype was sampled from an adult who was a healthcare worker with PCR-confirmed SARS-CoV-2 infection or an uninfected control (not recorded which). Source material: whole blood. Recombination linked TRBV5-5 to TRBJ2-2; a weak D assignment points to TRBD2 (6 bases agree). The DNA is TGTGCCAGCAGCTTGGGTGCGGGGATCACCGGGGAGCTGTTTTTT. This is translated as CASSLGAGITGELFF.